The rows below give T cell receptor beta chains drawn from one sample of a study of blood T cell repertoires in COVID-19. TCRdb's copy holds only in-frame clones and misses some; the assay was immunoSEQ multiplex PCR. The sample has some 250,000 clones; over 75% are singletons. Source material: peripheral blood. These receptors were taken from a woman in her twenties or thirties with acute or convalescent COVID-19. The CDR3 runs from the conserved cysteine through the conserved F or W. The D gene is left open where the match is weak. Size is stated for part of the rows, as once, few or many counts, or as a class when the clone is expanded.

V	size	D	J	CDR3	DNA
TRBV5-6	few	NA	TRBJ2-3	CASTLEPSTDTQYF	TGTGCCAGCACTCTAGAACCTAGCACAGATACGCAGTATTTT
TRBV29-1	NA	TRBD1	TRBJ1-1	CSVDRVTEAFF	TGCAGCGTAGACAGGGTTACTGAAGCTTTCTTT
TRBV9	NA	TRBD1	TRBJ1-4	CASSITGTGVEKLFF	TGTGCCAGCAGCATTACCGGGACAGGGGTTGAAAAACTGTTTTTT
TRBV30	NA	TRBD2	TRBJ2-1	CAWSLRLAGVNNEQFF	TGTGCCTGGAGTCTCCGACTAGCGGGAGTGAACAATGAGCAGTTCTTC
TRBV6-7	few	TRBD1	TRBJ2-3	CASSPRDRGTDTQYF	TGTGCCAGCAGTCCCCGGGACAGGGGGACAGATACGCAGTATTTT
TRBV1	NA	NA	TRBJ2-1	CTSSQEIPREQFF	TGCACCAGCAGCCAAGAAATCCCGAGGGAGCAGTTCTTC
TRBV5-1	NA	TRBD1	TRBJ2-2	CASSIWTGETGELFF	TGCGCCAGCAGCATTTGGACAGGGGAGACCGGGGAGCTGTTTTTT
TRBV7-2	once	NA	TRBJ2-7	CASSPGTLAYEQYF	TGTGCCAGCAGCCCCGGGACTTTAGCCTACGAGCAGTACTTC
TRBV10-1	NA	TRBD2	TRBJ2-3	CASSESGASTDTQYF	TGCGCCAGCAGTGAGAGCGGGGCTAGCACAGATACGCAGTATTTT
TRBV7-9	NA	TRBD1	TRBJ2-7	CASSPRDSSYEQYF	TGTGCCAGCAGCCCCAGGGACAGCTCCTACGAGCAGTACTTC
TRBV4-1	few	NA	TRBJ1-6	CASSQGQGINSPLHF	TGCGCCAGCAGCCAAGGGCAGGGGATTAATTCACCCCTCCACTTT
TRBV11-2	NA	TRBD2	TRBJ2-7	CASSSTSGSGLEQYF	TGTGCCAGCAGCTCTACTAGCGGGAGCGGTCTCGAGCAGTACTTC
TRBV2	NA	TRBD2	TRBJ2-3	CASRDVAGGTDTQYF	TGTGCCAGCAGGGACGTTGCGGGAGGCACAGATACGCAGTATTTT
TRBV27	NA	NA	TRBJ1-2	CASSLTENYGYTF	TGTGCCAGCAGTCTTACAGAGAACTATGGCTACACCTTC
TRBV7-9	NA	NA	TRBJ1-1	CASSLRQDTEAFF	TGTGCCAGCAGCTTAAGACAGGACACTGAAGCTTTCTTT
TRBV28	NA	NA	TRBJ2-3	CASSSDGLSTDTQYF	TGTGCCAGCAGTTCAGACGGACTCAGCACAGATACGCAGTATTTT
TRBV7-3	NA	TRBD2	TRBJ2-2	CASSLTAASGSVGELFF	TGTGCCAGCAGCTTAACTGCGGCTAGCGGGAGTGTAGGGGAGCTGTTTTTT
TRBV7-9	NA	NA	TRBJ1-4	CASSLAVEVRGEKLFF	TGTGCCAGCAGCTTAGCGGTTGAGGTTCGGGGTGAAAAACTGTTTTTT
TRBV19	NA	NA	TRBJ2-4	CASSRRLGAQLAKNIQYF	TGTGCCAGTAGTAGGAGGCTGGGAGCCCAACTAGCCAAAAACATTCAGTACTTC
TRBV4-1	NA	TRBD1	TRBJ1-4	CASSQPGQGNEKLFF	TGCGCCAGCAGCCAACCGGGACAGGGGAATGAAAAACTGTTTTTT
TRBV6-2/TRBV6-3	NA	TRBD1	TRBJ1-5	CASSPGTGVGSYHQPQHF	TGTGCCAGCAGCCCCGGGACAGGGGTAGGGAGTTACCATCAGCCCCAGCATTTT
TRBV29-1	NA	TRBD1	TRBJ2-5	CSVEPGDRVWETQYF	TGCAGCGTTGAGCCCGGGGACAGGGTTTGGGAGACCCAGTACTTC
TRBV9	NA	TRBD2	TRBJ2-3	CASSGGIGRAGDTQYF	TGTGCCAGCAGCGGAGGCATCGGGAGGGCCGGAGATACGCAGTATTTT
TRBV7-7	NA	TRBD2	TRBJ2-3	CASSPGLADTDTQYF	TGTGCCAGCAGCCCGGGACTAGCAGACACAGATACGCAGTATTTT
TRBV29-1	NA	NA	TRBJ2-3	CSVEGGLGGSADTQYF	TGCAGCGTTGAAGGGGGGCTGGGCGGGAGTGCTGATACGCAGTATTTT
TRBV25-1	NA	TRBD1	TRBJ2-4	CASSDDRGAAKNIQYF	TGTGCCAGCAGTGATGACAGGGGTGCAGCCAAAAACATTCAGTACTTC
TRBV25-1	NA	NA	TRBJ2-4	CASSEWETDLAKNIQYF	TGTGCCAGCAGTGAATGGGAGACGGACCTAGCCAAAAACATTCAGTACTTC
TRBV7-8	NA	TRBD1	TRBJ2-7	CASSFGTGAYEQYF	TGTGCCAGCAGCTTCGGGACAGGGGCCTACGAGCAGTACTTC
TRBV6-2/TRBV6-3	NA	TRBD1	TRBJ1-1	CASSTGDRGMNTEAFF	TGTGCCAGCAGTACGGGGGACAGGGGAATGAACACTGAAGCTTTCTTT
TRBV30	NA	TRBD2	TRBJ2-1	CAWTSGTSGVISYNEQFF	TGTGCCTGGACCAGCGGGACTAGCGGGGTGATATCCTACAATGAGCAGTTCTTC
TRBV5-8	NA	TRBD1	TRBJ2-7	CASSSTYGQGSEQYF	TGTGCCAGCAGCTCTACTTATGGACAGGGGTCTGAGCAGTACTTC
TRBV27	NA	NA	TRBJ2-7	CASSRTVPPYEQYF	TGTGCCAGCAGTCGAACGGTTCCTCCCTACGAGCAGTACTTC
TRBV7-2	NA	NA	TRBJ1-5	CASSRSATVGNQPQHF	TGTGCCAGCAGCCGCTCAGCGACAGTGGGCAATCAGCCCCAGCATTTT
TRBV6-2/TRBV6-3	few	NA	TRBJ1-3	CASSYPGYGNTIYF	TGTGCCAGCAGTTACCCGGGGTACGGAAACACCATATATTTT
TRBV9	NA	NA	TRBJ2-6	CASSVAGVGDGANVLTF	TGTGCCAGCAGCGTAGCTGGAGTGGGTGACGGGGCCAACGTCCTGACTTTC
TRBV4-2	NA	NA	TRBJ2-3	CASSQADRSSGRRTDTQYF	TGTGCCAGCAGCCAAGCGGATAGGAGTAGCGGCCGTCGGACAGATACGCAGTATTTT
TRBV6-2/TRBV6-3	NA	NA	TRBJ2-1	CASSFERTSSYNEQFF	TGTGCCAGCAGTTTTGAGCGGACCTCCTCCTACAATGAGCAGTTCTTC
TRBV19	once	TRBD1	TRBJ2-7	CASSQQVTGPPNEQYF	TGTGCCAGTAGCCAACAGGTGACAGGGCCCCCCAACGAGCAGTACTTC
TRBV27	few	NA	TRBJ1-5	CASSLNWGGGNQPQHF	TGTGCCAGCAGTTTAAACTGGGGGGGAGGCAATCAGCCCCAGCATTTT
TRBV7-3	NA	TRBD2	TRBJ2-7	CASSLIAGTREYF	TGTGCCAGCAGCTTGATCGCCGGGACTAGGGAGTACTTC
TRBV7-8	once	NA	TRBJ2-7	CASSYTPRGSPYEQYF	TGTGCCAGCAGCTACACCCCTAGGGGTTCCCCTTACGAGCAGTACTTC
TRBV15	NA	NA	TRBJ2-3	CATSSRDKGPTDTQYF	TGTGCCACCAGCAGCCGGGACAAAGGACCGACAGATACGCAGTATTTT
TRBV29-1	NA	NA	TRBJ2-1	CSGLARSYNEQFF	TGCAGTGGACTCGCCCGTTCCTACAATGAGCAGTTCTTC
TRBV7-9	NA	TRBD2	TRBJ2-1	CASSARGLTHNEQFF	TGTGCCAGCAGCGCCCGGGGACTAACCCACAATGAGCAGTTCTTC
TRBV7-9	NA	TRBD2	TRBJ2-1	CASRTTSGRGDEQFF	TGTGCCAGCAGAACAACTAGCGGGAGAGGGGATGAGCAGTTCTTC
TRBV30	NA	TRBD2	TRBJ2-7	CAWRRGGVGEQYF	TGTGCCTGGAGGAGGGGAGGGGTCGGCGAGCAGTACTTC
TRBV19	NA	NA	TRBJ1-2	CASSIDGRTTGGYTF	TGTGCCAGTAGTATTGATGGACGGACTACCGGGGGCTACACCTTC
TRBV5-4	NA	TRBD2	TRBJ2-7	CASSPSQRGGSYEQYF	TGTGCCAGCAGCCCCTCCCAGCGGGGGGGGTCCTACGAGCAGTACTTC
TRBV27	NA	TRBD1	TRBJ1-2	CASSSDRGRDGYTF	TGTGCCAGCAGTTCTGACAGGGGGCGCGATGGCTACACCTTC
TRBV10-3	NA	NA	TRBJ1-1	CAVRTALMNTEAFF	TGTGCCGTGAGAACAGCTCTAATGAACACTGAAGCTTTCTTT
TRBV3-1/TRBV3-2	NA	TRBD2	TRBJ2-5	CASSHSGLAKTQYF	TGTGCCAGCAGCCATTCGGGACTAGCAAAGACCCAGTACTTC
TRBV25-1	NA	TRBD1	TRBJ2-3	CASSDGTGKADTQYF	TGTGCCAGCAGTGATGGGACAGGGAAGGCAGATACGCAGTATTTT
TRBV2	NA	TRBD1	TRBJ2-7	CASSETGQGPFEQYF	TGTGCCAGCAGTGAAACGGGACAGGGGCCGTTCGAGCAGTACTTC
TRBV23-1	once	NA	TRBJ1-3	CASSPGGGGNTIYF	TGCGCCAGCAGTCCCGGGGGGGGTGGGAACACCATATATTTT
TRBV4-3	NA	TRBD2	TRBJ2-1	CASSQDGRAYNEQFF	TGCGCCAGCAGCCAAGACGGGAGGGCCTACAATGAGCAGTTCTTC